A single sample is the source of the 8 T cell receptor beta chains below, sequenced in a study of blood T cell repertoires in COVID-19 (dated by TCRdb to 2019 to 2021). Receptor libraries were prepared by the immunoSEQ multiplex PCR assay. TCRdb took this table from immuneACCESS and kept in-frame rearrangements with V and J called. Such tables lack part of the clones; where checked against another copy, unresolved V genes explain under half of the gap, and the rest is unexplained. The sample yields 250,000 to 350,000 clones; roughly 90% were counted once. The ten largest clonotypes hold roughly 6.5% of the sample. The specimen was peripheral blood. The receptors shown here come from a man between 18 and 35 years old who had recovered from COVID-19.

In its sample, this clone was seen once. This chain joins TRBV9 and TRBJ1-6, with 10 bases lining up with TRBD1. J gave up 5 bases and V 3 bases, and 2 bases lay outside the gene matches. Germline lookup yields CDR1 SGDLS and CDR2 YYNGEE. CDR3 size: 15 residues. CDR3: CASSDDRGHNSPLHF. As DNA, the CDR3 is TGTGCCAGCAGCGACGACAGGGGGCATAATTCACCCCTCCACTTT.

The chain joins TRBV7-9 to TRBJ2-5; the D gene is possibly TRBD2 (5 bases). Germline V gene data show CDR1 as SEHNR and CDR2 as FQNEAQ (reference sequence). Trimming shortened V by 5 bases and J by 1 base, and 14 bases separated the two germline ends. The CDR3 contains 15 residues. The CDR3 region is CASSPRVSAQETQYF. The CDR3 nucleotides read TGTGCCAGCAGCCCGCGGGTTAGCGCCCAAGAGACCCAGTACTTC.

For this clone: The same CDR3 can be traced to other DNA sequences in this sample. The chain combines TRBV7-9 with TRBJ2-7; TRBD2 matches 7 bases. Germline V gives CDR1 SEHNR, CDR2 FQNEAQ (reference sequence). The CDR3 totals 12 residues. J lost 5 bases, V lost 2 bases, and 0 bases had no gene match. CDR3 nucleotide sequence: TGTGCCAGCAGCTTAAGCGGGGACGAGCAGTACTTC. This sequence encodes CASSLSGDEQYF.

On this clone: This same CDR3 is encoded by further DNA sequences in the sample. The chain uses TRBV6-2 or TRBV6-3 and TRBJ2-1; 11 bases fit TRBD2. Per germline, CDR1 MNHEY and CDR2 SVGEGT. The CDR3 loop spans 15 amino acids. V gave up 0 bases and J gave up 7 bases; unmatched junction bases: 2. The CDR3 DNA sequence: TGTGCCAGCAGTTACTCGTTAGCGGGGGGGAATGAGCAGTTCTTC. This codes for CASSYSLAGGNEQFF.

The J gene is TRBJ2-1, the V gene TRBV7-3, with 7 bases matching TRBD1. Germline V lookup: CDR1 SGHTA, CDR2 FQGTGA. V shed 2 bases and J 5 bases; nucleotides not matched to a gene: 6. CDR3 size: 15 residues. The CDR3 protein is CASSLDRDSDNEQFF. In nucleotides, the CDR3 is TGTGCCAGCAGCTTAGACAGGGATTCGGACAATGAGCAGTTCTTC.

The chain couples TRBV5-3 to TRBJ2-6; perhaps TRBD1 as D (6 bases). TRBV5-3 is annotated as an ORF whose role is uncertain. CDR3 length: 15 residues. V lost 4 bases, J lost 4 bases, and 12 bases lay in between. CDR3 amino acids: CARSATGSGANVLTF. In nucleotides, the CDR3 is TGTGCCAGAAGCGCAACAGGGTCGGGGGCCAACGTCCTGACTTTC.

The chain links TRBV5-6 to TRBJ2-3; D gene uncertain. Per germline, CDR1 SGHDT and CDR2 YYEEEE. The CDR3 consists of 13 residues. Trimming took 2 bases from V and 11 from J, leaving 15 bases between them. For the CDR3, the DNA is TGTGCCAGCAGCTTAGCAGACACCCAATTGCAGTATTTT. The encoded protein is CASSLADTQLQYF.

The chain employs TRBV27 and TRBJ1-2; D is uncertain. Germline assignment: CDR1 MNHEY and CDR2 SMNVEV (reference sequence). The CDR3 is 15 residues long. V lost 6 bases to trimming and J lost 4 bases, with 18 bases between them. Here the CDR3 DNA reads TGTGCCAGCAGCCCACTCTTGACATGGATCTATGGCTACACCTTC. Its translation: CASSPLLTWIYGYTF.